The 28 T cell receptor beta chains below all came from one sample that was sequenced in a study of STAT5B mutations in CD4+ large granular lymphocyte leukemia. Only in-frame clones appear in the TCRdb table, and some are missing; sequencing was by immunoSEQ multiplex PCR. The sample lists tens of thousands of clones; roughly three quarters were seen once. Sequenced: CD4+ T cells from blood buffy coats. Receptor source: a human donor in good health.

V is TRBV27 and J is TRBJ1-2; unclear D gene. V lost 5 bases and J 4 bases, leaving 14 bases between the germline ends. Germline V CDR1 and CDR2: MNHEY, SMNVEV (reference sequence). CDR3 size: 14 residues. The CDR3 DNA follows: TGTGCCAGCAGTCGATTCGATAGGGCCTATGGCTACACCTTC. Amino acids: CASSRFDRAYGYTF.

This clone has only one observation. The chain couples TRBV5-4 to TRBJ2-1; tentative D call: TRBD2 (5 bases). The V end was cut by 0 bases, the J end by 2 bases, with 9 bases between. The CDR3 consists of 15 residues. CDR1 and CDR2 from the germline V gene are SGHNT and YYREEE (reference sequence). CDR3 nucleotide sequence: TGTGCCAGCAGCTTGGGAGGGTTCACCTACAATGAGCAGTTCTTC. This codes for CASSLGGFTYNEQFF.

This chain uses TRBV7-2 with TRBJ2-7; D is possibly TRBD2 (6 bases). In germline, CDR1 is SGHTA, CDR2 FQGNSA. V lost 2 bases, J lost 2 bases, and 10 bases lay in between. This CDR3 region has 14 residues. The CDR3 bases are TGTGCCAGCAGCTTAATCCCGGGGGCCTACGAGCAGTACTTC. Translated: CASSLIPGAYEQYF.

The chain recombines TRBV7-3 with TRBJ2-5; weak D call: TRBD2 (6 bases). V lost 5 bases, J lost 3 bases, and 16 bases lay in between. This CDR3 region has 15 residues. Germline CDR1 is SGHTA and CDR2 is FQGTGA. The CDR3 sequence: CASSRNPGAEETQYF. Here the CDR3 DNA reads TGTGCCAGCAGCCGAAACCCGGGAGCGGAAGAGACCCAGTACTTC.

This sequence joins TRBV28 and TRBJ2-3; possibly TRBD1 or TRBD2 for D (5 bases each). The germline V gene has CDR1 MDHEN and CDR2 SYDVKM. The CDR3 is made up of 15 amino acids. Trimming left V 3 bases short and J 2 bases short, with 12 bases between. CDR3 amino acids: CASSFGAGHTDTQYF. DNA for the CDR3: TGTGCCAGCAGTTTCGGGGCAGGGCACACAGATACGCAGTATTTT.

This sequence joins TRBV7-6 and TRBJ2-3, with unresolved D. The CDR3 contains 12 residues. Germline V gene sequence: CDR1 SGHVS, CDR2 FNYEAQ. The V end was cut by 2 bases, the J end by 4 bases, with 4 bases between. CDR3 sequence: CASSLIADTQYF. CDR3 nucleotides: TGTGCCAGCAGCTTAATCGCAGATACGCAGTATTTT.

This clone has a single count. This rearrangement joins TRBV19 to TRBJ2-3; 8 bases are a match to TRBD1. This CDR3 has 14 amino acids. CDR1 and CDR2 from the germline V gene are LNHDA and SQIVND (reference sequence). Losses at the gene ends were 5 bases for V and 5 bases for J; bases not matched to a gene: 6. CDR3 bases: TGTGCCAGTAGTTTCAGGGGGCAGGGAGATACGCAGTATTTT. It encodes CASSFRGQGDTQYF.

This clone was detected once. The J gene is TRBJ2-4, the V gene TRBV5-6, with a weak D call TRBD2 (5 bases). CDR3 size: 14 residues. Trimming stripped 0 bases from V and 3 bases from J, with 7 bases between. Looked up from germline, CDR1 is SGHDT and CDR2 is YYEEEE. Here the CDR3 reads CASSLGGLKNIQYF. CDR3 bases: TGTGCCAGCAGCTTGGGTGGACTCAAAAACATTCAGTACTTC.

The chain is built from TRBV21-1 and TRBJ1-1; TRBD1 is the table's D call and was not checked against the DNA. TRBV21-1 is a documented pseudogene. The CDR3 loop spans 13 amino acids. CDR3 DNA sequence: TGTGCCCTTCGGGACAGGGGATACACTGAAGCTTTCTTT. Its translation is CALRDRGYTEAFF.

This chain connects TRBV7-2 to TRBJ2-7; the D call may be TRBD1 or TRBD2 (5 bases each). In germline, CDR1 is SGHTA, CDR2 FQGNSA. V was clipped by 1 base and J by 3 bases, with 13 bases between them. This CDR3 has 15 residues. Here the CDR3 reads CASSLEEGPHYEQYF. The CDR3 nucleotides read TGTGCCAGCAGCTTAGAAGAGGGACCGCACTACGAGCAGTACTTC.

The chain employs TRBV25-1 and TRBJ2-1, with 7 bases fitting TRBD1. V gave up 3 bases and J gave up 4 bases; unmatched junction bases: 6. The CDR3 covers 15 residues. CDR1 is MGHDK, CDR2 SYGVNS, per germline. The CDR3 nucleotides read TGTGCCAGCAGTGAGCACAGGGGTGATTACAATGAGCAGTTCTTC. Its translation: CASSEHRGDYNEQFF.

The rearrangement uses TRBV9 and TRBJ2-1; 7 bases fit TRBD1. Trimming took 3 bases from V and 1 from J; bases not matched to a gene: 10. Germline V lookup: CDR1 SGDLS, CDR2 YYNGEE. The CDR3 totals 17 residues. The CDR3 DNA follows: TGTGCCAGCAGCGCGCCGGGACAGAGAGGTTCCTACAATGAGCAGTTCTTC. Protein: CASSAPGQRGSYNEQFF.

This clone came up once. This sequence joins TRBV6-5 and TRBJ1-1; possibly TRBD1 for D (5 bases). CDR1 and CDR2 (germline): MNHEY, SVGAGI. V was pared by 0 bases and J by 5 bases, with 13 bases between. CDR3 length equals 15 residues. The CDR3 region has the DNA TGTGCCAGCAGTTACTCGAGGGTGGGGGGGACTGAAGCTTTCTTT. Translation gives CASSYSRVGGTEAFF.

This CDR3 is CASSTGGRGGEPQHF. The CDR3 DNA follows: TGTGCCAGTAGTACCGGGGGTCGGGGAGGGGAGCCCCAGCATTTT. V is TRBV19 and J is TRBJ1-5, with D possibly being TRBD1 (5 bases). Trimming shortened V by 4 bases and J by 8 bases, and 18 bases separated the two germline ends. The CDR3 extends over 15 amino acids. CDR1 LNHDA and CDR2 SQIVND come from the germline V gene (reference sequence).

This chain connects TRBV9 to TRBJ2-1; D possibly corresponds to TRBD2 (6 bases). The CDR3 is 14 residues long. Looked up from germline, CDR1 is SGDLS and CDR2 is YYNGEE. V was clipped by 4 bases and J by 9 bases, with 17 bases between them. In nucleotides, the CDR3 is TGTGCCAGCAGCCCAACGAGCGGGCGGGGTGAGCAGTTCTTC. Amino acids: CASSPTSGRGEQFF. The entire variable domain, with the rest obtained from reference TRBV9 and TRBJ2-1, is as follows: DSGVTQTPKHLITATGQRVTLRCSPRSGDLSVYWYQQSLDQGLQFLIQYYNGEERAKGNILERFSAQQFPDLHSELNLSSLELGDSALYFCASSPTSGRGEQFFGPGTRLTVL.

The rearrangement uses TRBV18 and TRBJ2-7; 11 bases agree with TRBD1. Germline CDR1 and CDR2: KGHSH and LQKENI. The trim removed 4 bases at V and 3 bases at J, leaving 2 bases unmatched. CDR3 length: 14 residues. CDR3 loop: CASSQGTGGYEQYF. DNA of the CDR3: TGTGCCAGCTCACAAGGGACAGGGGGCTACGAGCAGTACTTC.

CDR3 region: CASSLQGASNQPQHF. Here the CDR3 DNA reads TGTGCCAGCAGTTTGCAGGGGGCGAGCAATCAGCCCCAGCATTTT. The chain couples TRBV5-6 to TRBJ1-5; 8 bases map to TRBD1. The CDR3 spans 15 residues. Germline V CDR1 and CDR2: SGHDT, YYEEEE. V was pared by 5 bases and J by 1 base, with 5 bases of the junction left unmatched.

CDR3 in DNA: TGTGCCAGCAGCTCCGTCCCGGGACAGGGTTCCACTGAAGCTTTCTTT. This encodes CASSSVPGQGSTEAFF. The J gene is TRBJ1-1, the V gene TRBV7-8, with TRBD1 matching 9 bases. This CDR3 contains 16 residues. V shed 4 bases and J 4 bases; nucleotides not matched to a gene: 10. Germline loops: CDR1 SGHVS, CDR2 FQNEAQ. Full variable domain (remainder filled in from reference TRBV7-8 and TRBJ1-1): GAGVSQSPRYKVAKRGQDVALRCDPISGHVSLFWYQQALGQGPEFLTYFQNEAQLDKSGLPSDRFFAERPEGSVSTLKIQRTQQEDSAVYLCASSSVPGQGSTEAFFGQGTRLTVV.

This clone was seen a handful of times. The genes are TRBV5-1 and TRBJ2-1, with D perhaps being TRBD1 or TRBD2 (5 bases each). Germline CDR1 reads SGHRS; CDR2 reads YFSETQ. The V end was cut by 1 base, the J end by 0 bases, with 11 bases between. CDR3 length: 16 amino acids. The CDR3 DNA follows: TGCGCCAGCAGCTTGATTGGGGGACGCTCCTACAATGAGCAGTTCTTC. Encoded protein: CASSLIGGRSYNEQFF.

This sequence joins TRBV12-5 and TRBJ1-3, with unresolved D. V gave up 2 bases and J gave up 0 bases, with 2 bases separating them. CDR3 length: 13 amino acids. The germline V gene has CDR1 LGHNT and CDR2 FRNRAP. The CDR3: CASGLSSGNTIYF. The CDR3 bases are TGTGCTAGTGGTTTGTCCTCTGGAAACACCATATATTTT.

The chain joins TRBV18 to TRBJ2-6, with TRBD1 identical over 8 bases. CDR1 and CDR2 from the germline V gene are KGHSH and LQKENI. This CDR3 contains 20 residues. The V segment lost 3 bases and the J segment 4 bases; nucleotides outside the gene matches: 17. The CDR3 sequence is CASSPTIANGQGGGANVLTF. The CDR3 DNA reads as TGTGCCAGCTCACCTACGATCGCGAATGGACAGGGTGGCGGGGCCAACGTCCTGACTTTC.

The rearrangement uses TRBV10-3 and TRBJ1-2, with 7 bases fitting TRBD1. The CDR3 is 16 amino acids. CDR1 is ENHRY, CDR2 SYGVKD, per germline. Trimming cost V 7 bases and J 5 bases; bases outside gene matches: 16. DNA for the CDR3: TGTGCCATCACTGGAGACGGGACAGCAAATCCGTATGGCTACACCTTC. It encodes CAITGDGTANPYGYTF.

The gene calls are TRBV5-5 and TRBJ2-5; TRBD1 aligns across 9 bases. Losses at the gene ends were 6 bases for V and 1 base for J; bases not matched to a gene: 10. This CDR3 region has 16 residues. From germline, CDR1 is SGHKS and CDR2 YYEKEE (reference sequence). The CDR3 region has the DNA TGTGCCAGCACGCGGGACGAGGACAGGGGCCAAGAGACCCAGTACTTC. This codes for CASTRDEDRGQETQYF.

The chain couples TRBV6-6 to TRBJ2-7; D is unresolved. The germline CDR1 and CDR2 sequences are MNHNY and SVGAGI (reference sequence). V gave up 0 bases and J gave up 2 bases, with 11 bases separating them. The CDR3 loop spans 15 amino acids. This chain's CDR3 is CASSYSKWSPYEQYF. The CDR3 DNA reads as TGTGCCAGCAGTTACTCGAAATGGTCCCCCTACGAGCAGTACTTC.

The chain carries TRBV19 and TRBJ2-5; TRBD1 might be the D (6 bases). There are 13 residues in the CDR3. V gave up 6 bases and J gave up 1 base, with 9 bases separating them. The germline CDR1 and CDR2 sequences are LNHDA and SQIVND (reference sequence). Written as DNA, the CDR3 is TGTGCCAGTAGAATACAGGGCCAAGAGACCCAGTACTTC. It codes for CASRIQGQETQYF. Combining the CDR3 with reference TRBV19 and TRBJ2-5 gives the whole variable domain DGGITQSPKYLFRKEGQNVTLSCEQNLNHDAMYWYRQDPGQGLRLIYYSQIVNDFQKGDIAEGYSVSREKKESFPLTVTSAQKNPTAFYLCASRIQGQETQYFGPGTRLLVL.

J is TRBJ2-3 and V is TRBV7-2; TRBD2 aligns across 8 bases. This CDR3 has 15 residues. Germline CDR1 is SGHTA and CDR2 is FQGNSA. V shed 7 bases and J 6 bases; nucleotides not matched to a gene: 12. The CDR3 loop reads CASTLSGIGGDTQYF. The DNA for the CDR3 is TGTGCCAGCACCCTTAGCGGGATCGGCGGGGATACGCAGTATTTT.

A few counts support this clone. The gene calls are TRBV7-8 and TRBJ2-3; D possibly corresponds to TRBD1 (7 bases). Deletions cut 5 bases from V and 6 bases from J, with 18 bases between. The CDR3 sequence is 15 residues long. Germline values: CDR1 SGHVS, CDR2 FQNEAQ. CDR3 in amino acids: CASSPAGPGGDTQYF. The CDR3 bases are TGTGCCAGCAGCCCGGCGGGGCCAGGGGGGGATACGCAGTATTTT.

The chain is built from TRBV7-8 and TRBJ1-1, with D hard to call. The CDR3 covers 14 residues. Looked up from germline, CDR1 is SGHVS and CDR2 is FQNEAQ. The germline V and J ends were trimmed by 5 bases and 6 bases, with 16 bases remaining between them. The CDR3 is CASSPPRVGAEAFF. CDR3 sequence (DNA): TGTGCCAGCAGCCCTCCACGGGTTGGAGCTGAAGCTTTCTTT.